Below, one T cell receptor (beta chain) is given with its context. V was pared by 7 bases and J by 1 base, with 9 bases between. This CDR3 is built from 14 residues. Germline assignment: CDR1 KGHDR and CDR2 SFDVKD. The data are from a study of blood T cell repertoires in COVID-19. Study context: Material from acute and convalescent COVID-19 was sourced from the United States, Italy and Spain.

Clones were read by immunoSEQ multiplex PCR, and TCRdb kept only the in-frame ones, dropping some. Of fewer than 250,000 clones listed, approximately 87% are singletons. The rearrangement uses TRBV24-1 and TRBJ2-2; perhaps TRBD1 as D (6 bases). The sequence derives from a woman aged 70-85 years with acute or convalescent COVID-19. The sample taken for sequencing was peripheral blood. CDR3: CATRGTLNTGELFF. CDR3 sequence (DNA): TGTGCCACCAGGGGGACACTGAACACCGGGGAGCTGTTTTTT.